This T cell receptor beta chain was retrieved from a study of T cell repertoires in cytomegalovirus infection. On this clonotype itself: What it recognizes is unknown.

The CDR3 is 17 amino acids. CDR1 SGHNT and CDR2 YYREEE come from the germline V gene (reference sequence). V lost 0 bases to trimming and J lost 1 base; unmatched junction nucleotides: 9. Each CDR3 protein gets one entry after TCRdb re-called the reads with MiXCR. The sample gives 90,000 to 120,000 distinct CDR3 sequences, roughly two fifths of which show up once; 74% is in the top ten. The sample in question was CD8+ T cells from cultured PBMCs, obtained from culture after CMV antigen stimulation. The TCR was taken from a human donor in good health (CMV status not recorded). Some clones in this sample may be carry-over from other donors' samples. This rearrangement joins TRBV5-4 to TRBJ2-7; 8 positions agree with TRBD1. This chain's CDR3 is CASSLGQGLSYSYEQYF. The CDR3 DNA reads TGTGCCAGCAGCTTGGGACAGGGGCTTTCATATTCCTACGAGCAGTACTTC.